Listed below are T cell receptor beta chains from one sample, sequenced in a study of T-cell memory formation after mild COVID-19. One entry per CDR3 protein results from TCRdb running MiXCR on the 5' RACE reads. The repertoire holds approximately 340,000 distinct CDR3 sequences, with around 13% as singletons. The sequenced material came from PBMCs or a T cell subset sorted from them (not recorded which). These receptor sequences come from a man aged 18 to 30 who had mild COVID-19 (a few samples of this study predate the infection). Cell type and time point are not known. Both conserved end residues are part of each CDR3. A D gene is named only where the DNA matches it firmly. Only some rows state a clone size, as once, few, many or a class for expanded clones.

D gene,J gene,clone size,V gene,CDR3 DNA,CDR3 protein
NA,TRBJ1-1,NA,TRBV5-1,TGCGCCAGCAGCGAGGGGCGCACTGAAGCTTTCTTT,CASSEGRTEAFF
NA,TRBJ2-3,NA,TRBV7-3,TGTGCCAGCAGCCCCAGGGGTCTTAGCACAGATACGCAGTATTTT,CASSPRGLSTDTQYF
TRBD1,TRBJ1-5,few,TRBV6-5,TGTGCCAGCAGCCCCGGGCAGGGGGCCTGGCAGCCCCAGCATTTT,CASSPGQGAWQPQHF
TRBD1,TRBJ1-2,NA,TRBV5-1,TGCGCCAGCAGCTTGGCCCTTGGACAGGGGGAGGGCTACACCTTC,CASSLALGQGEGYTF
NA,TRBJ1-6,many,TRBV5-1,TGCGCCAGCAGCGAGTTTTCCGGGACTGGTAATTCACCCCTCCACTTT,CASSEFSGTGNSPLHF
TRBD1,TRBJ1-2,NA,TRBV5-1,TGCGCCAGCAGCTTGGCCGCCGGGACAGGCCCAGGGGGCTACACCTTC,CASSLAAGTGPGGYTF
NA,TRBJ1-4,NA,TRBV6-1,TGTGCCAGCATGCGCGGGACCCGTAATGAAAAACTGTTTTTT,CASMRGTRNEKLFF
NA,TRBJ2-6,few,TRBV7-6,TGTGCCAGCAGCTTAAATTGGGGCGGTGGGGCCAACGTCCTGACTTTC,CASSLNWGGGANVLTF
NA,TRBJ1-4,few,TRBV5-5,TGTGCCAGCAGCTCCGGACACCACGCAACTAATGAAAAACTGTTTTTT,CASSSGHHATNEKLFF
TRBD1,TRBJ1-1,many,TRBV18,TGTGCCAGCTCGCCCGGGACAGCCAGGACTGAAGCTTTCTTT,CASSPGTARTEAFF
NA,TRBJ2-2,NA,TRBV29-1,TGCAGCGCGGGGGCCAGGGTCTCCACCGGGGAGCTGTTTTTT,CSAGARVSTGELFF
NA,TRBJ2-5,many,TRBV6-5,TGTGCCAGCAGGTTCGGGGTAGGAGCCCGGGAGACCCAGTACTTC,CASRFGVGARETQYF
NA,TRBJ2-4,many,TRBV7-2,TGTGCCAGCAGCTTAGGGGGGGACAAAAACATTCAGTACTTC,CASSLGGDKNIQYF
TRBD2,TRBJ2-3,many,TRBV7-9,TGTGCCAGCAGCTCCGGGACTAGCGGTGATACGCAGTATTTT,CASSSGTSGDTQYF
NA,TRBJ2-2,few,TRBV7-2,TGTGCCAGCAGCCCCCAACAGGGCCGCACCGGGGAGCTGTTTTTT,CASSPQQGRTGELFF
NA,TRBJ1-2,NA,TRBV5-6,TGTGCCAGCAGCTTGGGCCCCCCACGAAACCCCTATGGCTACACCTTC,CASSLGPPRNPYGYTF
NA,TRBJ1-5,few,TRBV9,TGTGCCAGCAGCGTAAGTGAAAGCAATCAGCCCCAGCATTTT,CASSVSESNQPQHF
TRBD1,TRBJ2-5,NA,TRBV12-3/TRBV12-4,TGTGCCAGCAGTTTGGCCGGAGGACAGGGCTCGGGGACCCAGTACTTC,CASSLAGGQGSGTQYF
NA,TRBJ2-5,few,TRBV24-1,TGTGCCACCAGTGATACCGGGACCGTAGAGACCCAGTACTTC,CATSDTGTVETQYF
NA,TRBJ1-2,NA,TRBV11-2,TGTGCCAGCAGCCCCTCGGTGAGAGGGTATGGCTACACCTTC,CASSPSVRGYGYTF
NA,TRBJ1-2,few,TRBV20-1,TGCAGTGCTAGATGGGGAACGGGGCACTATGGCTACACCTTC,CSARWGTGHYGYTF
NA,TRBJ2-3,few,TRBV11-1,TGTGCCAGCAGCTCAGGAGGTACAGGGGAGGCCACAGATACGCAGTATTTT,CASSSGGTGEATDTQYF
NA,TRBJ2-5,NA,TRBV7-9,TGTGCCAGCAGCTCACTAGGATTTGGGACCCAGTACTTC,CASSSLGFGTQYF
NA,TRBJ2-7,few,TRBV4-3,TGCGCCAGCAGCCAAGATGCATACTACGAGCAGTACTTC,CASSQDAYYEQYF
NA,TRBJ2-7,many,TRBV7-2,TGTGCCAGCAGCATCTATGCGGGACAGTGGGACTACGAGCAGTACTTC,CASSIYAGQWDYEQYF
NA,TRBJ2-3,many,TRBV5-1,TGCGCCAGCAGCTGGGAGGGGGCAGATACGCAGTATTTT,CASSWEGADTQYF
NA,TRBJ2-5,NA,TRBV7-2,TGTGCCAGCAGCTTAGACTCGGCGACCCAGCACTTC,CASSLDSATQHF
TRBD1,TRBJ1-1,few,TRBV20-1,TGCAGTGCCAGGACAGGGGGAACTGAAGCTTTCTTT,CSARTGGTEAFF
NA,TRBJ2-3,NA,TRBV11-2,TGTGCCAGCAGACCCGGGAGCATACAAGGAGATACGCAGTATTTT,CASRPGSIQGDTQYF
NA,TRBJ2-5,many,TRBV12-3/TRBV12-4,TGTGCCAGCAGCCGACAGAAAGAGACCCAGTACTTC,CASSRQKETQYF
TRBD2,TRBJ2-3,NA,TRBV5-1,TGCGCCAGCAGCTTCGGTGTAGCGGGGGGTTACACAGATACGCAGTATTTT,CASSFGVAGGYTDTQYF
TRBD1,TRBJ2-1,NA,TRBV27,TGTGCCAGCAGTTTATTGGGACAGGGTATTTCGGATGAGCAGTTCTTC,CASSLLGQGISDEQFF
NA,TRBJ1-2,many,TRBV12-3/TRBV12-4,TGTGCCAGCAGTTGGGGGGATGGCTATGGCTACACCTTC,CASSWGDGYGYTF
NA,TRBJ2-2,many,TRBV18,TGTGCCAGCTCACCACGGGGACTCAGTAAAGTGGCCGGGGAGCTGTTTTTT,CASSPRGLSKVAGELFF
TRBD1,TRBJ1-1,few,TRBV18,TGTGCCAGCTCACCCAAATGGACAGGGAAGAACACTGAAGCTTTCTTT,CASSPKWTGKNTEAFF